The clone carrying this TCR beta chain was picked up many times. Antigen unknown. Germline CDR1 is SGHTA and CDR2 is FQGNSA. Trimming shortened V by 5 bases and J by 3 bases, and 14 bases separated the two germline ends. CDR3 length equals 15 residues. The second PCR ran about 6 to 11 cycles with a sample-barcoded 5' primer and J-beta primers. TCRdb independently ran MiXCR on the 5' RACE reads; one entry per CDR3 protein. The data hold about 1.1 million distinct CDR3 sequences, with roughly two fifths observed a single time. This record comes from a study of blood T cells in healthy people across ages. Study observations and caveats: The percentage of naive T cells correlated strongly with TCR beta diversity. Changes in expanded clonotypes were possibly confounded, as the CMV status of donors was unknown.

The V call is TRBV7-2, the J call TRBJ1-5, with TRBD1 as a possible D gene (5 bases). The sequencing sample was made of blood. The TCR was taken from a man between 18 and 35 years old in good health. CDR3 sequence: CASSATGHTNQPQHF. The CDR3 DNA reads TGTGCCAGCAGCGCTACCGGACATACCAATCAGCCCCAGCATTTT.